The 32 T cell receptor beta chains below all came from one sample that was sequenced in a study of T cells in Graves' hyperthyroidism and ophthalmopathy. RNA transcripts provided the source from which TCR beta CDR3 regions were amplified. The HTBI primer set was used in a first-round RT-PCR of the TCR CDR3. Each CDR3 protein is one row after TCRdb ran MiXCR on the multiplex PCR reads. The sample has roughly 500,000 distinct CDR3 sequences, 46% seen once. Sequencing was carried out using peripheral blood or thyroid tissue (not recorded which). The source is an adult woman with Graves' disease, either hyperthyroidism or ophthalmopathy (not recorded which).

Ten or more counts support this clonotype. The CDR3 region is CASSTSAGGWNTEAFF. The CDR3, as DNA: TGTGCCAGTAGTACTTCCGCCGGGGGCTGGAACACTGAAGCTTTCTTT. This chain joins TRBV19 and TRBJ1-1, with TRBD1 as a possible D gene (6 bases). Deletions cut 4 bases from V and 1 base from J, with 16 bases between. CDR3 length: 16 amino acids. Germline-derived CDR1 and CDR2 are LNHDA and SQIVND (reference sequence).

The chain joins TRBV29-1 to TRBJ1-1; 10 bases fit TRBD1. This CDR3 is 15 amino acids long. Germline V gene sequence: CDR1 SQVTM, CDR2 ANQGSEA. The V and J ends lost 6 bases and 4 bases, in that order; junction bases with no gene match: 11. CDR3 nucleotide sequence: TGCAGCGTCCTAAACAGACAGGGGGCGAGCACTGAAGCTTTCTTT. This codes for CSVLNRQGASTEAFF.

This rearrangement joins TRBV19 to TRBJ2-6; D is undetermined. Per the germline V gene, CDR1 is LNHDA and CDR2 is SQIVND (reference sequence). The CDR3 is 16 amino acids. V dropped 8 bases and J dropped 2 bases, with 16 bases sitting between them. The CDR3: CASGPTANTGANVLTF. The CDR3 DNA is TGTGCCAGTGGCCCGACGGCGAACACTGGGGCCAACGTCCTGACTTTC.

This clonotype was seen only once. Germline is not matched at one junction end, which may reflect a read error. J is TRBJ2-5 and V is TRBV5-1, with D maybe TRBD2 (6 bases). This CDR3 has 11 amino acids. Germline V gives CDR1 SGHRS, CDR2 YFSETQ. CDR3 in DNA: TGTGCCAGCTACGTGGGGGGGACCCAGTACTTC. As protein: CASYVGGTQYF.

The chain joins TRBV5-1 to TRBJ1-1; tentatively, D is TRBD1 (5 bases). Germline CDR1 is SGHRS and CDR2 is YFSETQ. The CDR3 loop spans 15 amino acids. The V end lost 3 bases, the J end lost 7 bases, and 19 bases lay between the germline ends. Here the CDR3 reads CASSSRESGYNEAFF. Written as DNA, the CDR3 is TGCGCCAGCAGCTCGCGGGAGTCAGGGTACAATGAAGCTTTCTTT. The full variable domain, with the rest looked up from reference TRBV5-1 and TRBJ1-1, is KAGVTQTPRYLIKTRGQQVTLSCSPISGHRSVSWYQQTPGQGLQFLFEYFSETQRNKGNFPGRFSGRQFSNSRSEMNVSTLELGDSALYLCASSSRESGYNEAFFGQGTRLTVV.

The V gene is TRBV27, the J gene TRBJ1-2; no definite D call. CDR1 is MNHEY and CDR2 is SMNVEV in the germline V gene (reference sequence). Trimming took off 4 bases at V and 4 bases at J, with 13 bases between the two ends. This CDR3 has 14 residues. The CDR3 protein is CASSSTGLFYGYTF. CDR3 nucleotides: TGTGCCAGCAGTTCTACCGGGTTGTTCTATGGCTACACCTTC.

At least ten counts were recorded for this clonotype. This chain joins TRBV5-1 and TRBJ2-7; 7 bases fit TRBD2. V dropped 0 bases and J dropped 4; count of bases not matched to a gene: 7. Germline V CDR1 and CDR2: SGHRS, YFSETQ. The CDR3 is made up of 15 amino acids. This CDR3 is CASSLEAGDLYEQYF. CDR3 nucleotides: TGCGCCAGCAGCTTGGAGGCGGGAGATTTGTACGAGCAGTACTTC. Full variable domain (remainder filled in from reference TRBV5-1 and TRBJ2-7): KAGVTQTPRYLIKTRGQQVTLSCSPISGHRSVSWYQQTPGQGLQFLFEYFSETQRNKGNFPGRFSGRQFSNSRSEMNVSTLELGDSALYLCASSLEAGDLYEQYFGPGTRLTVT.

J is TRBJ1-4 and V is TRBV30, with a tentative D call TRBD1 (5 bases). The ends were cut back, 5 bases at V and 8 bases at J, with 21 bases in the middle. Germline V gene data show CDR1 as GTSNPN and CDR2 as SVGIG (reference sequence). The CDR3 covers 15 residues. CDR3 loop: CAWDMGPTGREKLFF. In DNA, the CDR3 is TGTGCCTGGGATATGGGACCAACCGGAAGGGAAAAACTGTTTTTT.

This clonotype was recorded many times. V and J are TRBV10-3 and TRBJ1-1; no firm D call. The CDR3 loop spans 14 amino acids. Per the germline V gene, CDR1 is ENHRY and CDR2 is SYGVKD. Trimming left V 0 bases short and J 5 bases short, with 10 bases between. The DNA for the CDR3 is TGTGCCATCAGTGAGTCGGTGTTCGGGACTGAAGCTTTCTTT. It translates to CAISESVFGTEAFF.

The rearrangement uses TRBV7-8 and TRBJ1-2; D unresolved. The V end lost 1 base, the J end lost 8 bases, and 20 bases lay between the germline ends. This CDR3 has 16 amino acids. Germline V gives CDR1 SGHVS, CDR2 FQNEAQ. The CDR3: CASSLVGPTGSKGYTF. CDR3 coding DNA: TGTGCCAGCAGCTTAGTAGGGCCGACGGGCTCTAAGGGCTACACCTTC.

The chain recombines TRBV11-2 with TRBJ1-5, with 12 bases lining up with TRBD1. Per the germline V gene, CDR1 is SGHAT and CDR2 is FQNNGV. V shed 1 base, J shed 14 bases, and the junction held 6 bases outside the gene matches. The CDR3 runs to 14 residues. In DNA, the CDR3 is TGTGCCAGCAGCTTAGTGGGGACAGGGGGCCACGAGCATTTT. Translated: CASSLVGTGGHEHF.

There are many counts of this clonotype. The chain combines TRBV20-1 with TRBJ2-7; TRBD1 matches at 9 bases. This CDR3 is built from 16 residues. V was clipped by 0 bases and J by 6 bases; unmatched bases: 12. CDR1 is DFQATT and CDR2 is SNEGSKA in the germline V gene (reference sequence). CDR3 sequence reads: CSARDEGTGTGGEQYF. CDR3 in DNA: TGCAGTGCTAGAGACGAAGGGACAGGGACCGGAGGCGAGCAGTACTTC.

The V gene is TRBV30, the J gene TRBJ1-1; D uncertain. The CDR3 contains 13 residues. Germline V lookup: CDR1 GTSNPN, CDR2 SVGIG (reference sequence). V lost 0 bases, J lost 6 bases, and 11 bases lay in between. CDR3 bases: TGTGCCTGGAGTGTACGTAGGGCCGCTGAAGCTTTCTTT. It is translated as CAWSVRRAAEAFF.

This clonotype was picked up many times. This chain uses TRBV29-1 with TRBJ2-5, with D possibly being TRBD1 (6 bases). Looked up from germline, CDR1 is SQVTM and CDR2 is ANQGSEA. The CDR3 spans 13 residues. The V end lost 3 bases, the J end lost 0 bases, and 8 bases lay between the germline ends. The CDR3 DNA follows: TGCAGCGTTGACAGGGGAAACCAAGAGACCCAGTACTTC. Its translation: CSVDRGNQETQYF.

The V call is TRBV7-3, the J call TRBJ1-5; D is ambiguous. CDR3 length: 14 amino acids. Trimming removed 6 bases at V and 2 bases at J, with 11 bases between. Germline V gives CDR1 SGHTA, CDR2 FQGTGA. The CDR3: CASSEERGNQPQHF. The DNA for the CDR3 is TGTGCCAGCAGTGAAGAAAGGGGCAATCAGCCCCAGCATTTT.

The sample holds many counts of this clonotype. This rearrangement joins TRBV2 to TRBJ1-5, with D unresolved. With 6 bases removed from V and 0 bases from J, the gap between germline ends came to 9 bases. Germline CDR1 reads SNHLY; CDR2 reads FYNNEI. The CDR3 is 14 amino acids. The CDR3 sequence: CASSYGYSNQPQHF. The CDR3 DNA sequence: TGTGCCAGCAGCTACGGATATAGCAATCAGCCCCAGCATTTT.

At least ten counts were recorded for this clonotype. This chain joins TRBV3-1 and TRBJ2-7; TRBD2 matches 9 bases. V lost 4 bases, J lost 6 bases, and 7 bases stayed unmatched. The CDR3 extends over 14 amino acids. CDR1 is LGHDT and CDR2 is YNNKEL in the germline V gene (reference sequence). The CDR3 spells CASSLGGRAREQYF. DNA of the CDR3: TGTGCCAGCAGCCTTGGCGGGAGGGCTCGCGAGCAGTACTTC.

The V gene is TRBV7-2, the J gene TRBJ2-5, with D perhaps matching TRBD2 (6 bases). Germline V CDR1 and CDR2: SGHTA, FQGNSA. CDR3 size: 13 residues. Trimming pared 5 bases from V and 5 bases from J, leaving 12 bases between. The CDR3 nucleotides read TGTGCCAGCAGCAATAAAGCGGGCGAGACCCAGTACTTC. Translation: CASSNKAGETQYF.

The V call is TRBV15, the J call TRBJ1-6; unclear D gene. This CDR3 spans 13 amino acids. CDR1 is LNHNV, CDR2 YYDKDF, per germline (reference sequence). V lost 9 bases to trimming and J lost 8 bases, with 14 bases between them. The CDR3 DNA reads as TGTGCCACTCGCCTGGCAGATTATTCACCCCTCCACTTT. Amino acids: CATRLADYSPLHF. The entire variable domain, with the rest obtained from reference TRBV15 and TRBJ1-6, is as follows: DAMVIQNPRYQVTQFGKPVTLSCSQTLNHNVMYWYQQKSSQAPKLLFHYYDKDFNNEADTPDNFQSRRPNTSFCFLDIRSPGLGDTAMYLCATRLADYSPLHFGNGTRLTVT.

This clonotype was seen at least ten times. J is TRBJ1-2 and V is TRBV7-2; 9 bases fit TRBD1. The germline CDR1 and CDR2 sequences are SGHTA and FQGNSA. V was pared by 2 bases and J by 8 bases, with 15 bases of the junction left unmatched. CDR3 length: 17 residues. CDR3 protein: CASSLRTTGGVVRGYTF. The CDR3 nucleotides are TGTGCCAGCAGCTTACGCACAACAGGGGGCGTAGTTCGCGGCTACACCTTC.

This chain uses TRBV29-1 with TRBJ2-7; tentative D call: TRBD1 (5 bases). This CDR3 spans 17 amino acids. V was pared by 3 bases and J by 0 bases, with 21 bases between. Germline V gene sequence: CDR1 SQVTM, CDR2 ANQGSEA. The CDR3 DNA reads as TGCAGCGTTGACTTCCCCTTTTGGGCAGGGCCCTCCTACGAGCAGTACTTC. Translating gives CSVDFPFWAGPSYEQYF.

The CDR3 sequence: CAISESPAGEPSTGELFF. The CDR3 nucleotides are TGTGCCATCAGTGAGTCCCCAGCGGGAGAACCGAGCACCGGGGAGCTGTTTTTT. This chain links TRBV10-3 with TRBJ2-2, with TRBD2 matching over 8 bases. Germline V gene lookup returns CDR1 ENHRY and CDR2 SYGVKD. This CDR3 has 18 residues. Losses at the gene ends were 0 bases for V and 4 bases for J; bases not matched to a gene: 10.

This clonotype was counted at least ten times. The CDR3 region is CASSLSTGRYEQYF. The CDR3 DNA sequence: TGCGCCAGCAGCCTCTCGACAGGCAGGTACGAGCAGTACTTC. The V and J genes are TRBV5-1 and TRBJ2-7; D might be TRBD1 (6 bases). The CDR3 totals 14 residues. V was shortened by 4 bases and J by 4 bases, with 15 bases between the two germline ends. In germline, CDR1 is SGHRS, CDR2 YFSETQ.

There are many counts of this clonotype. The gene calls are TRBV28 and TRBJ1-3, with a tentative D call TRBD1 (5 bases). The CDR3 length is 14 residues. In germline, CDR1 is MDHEN, CDR2 SYDVKM. Trimming shortened V by 6 bases and J by 0 bases, and 9 bases separated the two germline ends. The CDR3 bases are TGTGCCAGCAGACCGGGGGTCTCTGGAAACACCATATATTTT. Amino acids: CASRPGVSGNTIYF.

This chain links TRBV7-3 with TRBJ2-7; 7 bases line up with TRBD2. The DNA end is more similar to TRBJ2-1, so the J call may be wrong. Germline CDR1 SGHTA, CDR2 FQGTGA. This CDR3 region has 16 residues. In DNA, the CDR3 is TGTGCCAGCAGCTTATATGGGAGGGCTTGGCTAAATGAGCAGTTCTTC. Translated: CASSLYGRAWLNEQFF.

The V call is TRBV5-1, the J call TRBJ1-1, with 9 bases that match TRBD1. The germline V gene has CDR1 SGHRS and CDR2 YFSETQ. The CDR3 runs 15 residues. Trimming at V came to 0 bases and at J to 3 bases, leaving 3 bases not matched to a gene. The CDR3 DNA follows: TGCGCCAGCAGCTTGGTGACAGGGGGTGACACTGAAGCTTTCTTT. It translates to CASSLVTGGDTEAFF. The whole variable domain, remainder taken from reference TRBV5-1 and TRBJ1-1, is KAGVTQTPRYLIKTRGQQVTLSCSPISGHRSVSWYQQTPGQGLQFLFEYFSETQRNKGNFPGRFSGRQFSNSRSEMNVSTLELGDSALYLCASSLVTGGDTEAFFGQGTRLTVV.

This clonotype was counted many times. This chain uses TRBV7-8 with TRBJ1-1; D not certain. This CDR3 contains 14 residues. Trimming pared 3 bases from V and 4 bases from J, leaving 12 bases between. Germline CDR1 SGHVS, CDR2 FQNEAQ. As DNA, the CDR3 is TGTGCCAGCAGCTTGCATGAGTCCGCCACTGAAGCTTTCTTT. Translated: CASSLHESATEAFF.

This clonotype was counted many times. V gene TRBV4-1 combines with J gene TRBJ2-5; 7 bases fit TRBD1. CDR1 and CDR2 (germline): MGHRA, YSYEKL. The CDR3 is made up of 15 amino acids. Trimming removed 5 bases from V and 3 bases from J; junction bases left unmatched: 9. The CDR3 DNA sequence: TGCGCCAGCAGCTACCTACAGGGGCGGGAAGAGACCCAGTACTTC. It encodes CASSYLQGREETQYF.

This clonotype was seen many times. The rearrangement links TRBV12-3 or TRBV12-4 to TRBJ1-5; D call uncertain. The CDR3 covers 14 residues. Trimming took 8 bases from V and 1 from J, leaving 12 bases between them. The CDR3 DNA reads TGTGCCAGCGGATCCCGGGTAAGCAATCAGCCCCAGCATTTT. Its translation is CASGSRVSNQPQHF.

This clonotype was counted between two and nine times. This sequence joins TRBV11-2 and TRBJ1-2, with 8 nucleotides matching TRBD1. The germline V gene encodes CDR1 SGHAT and CDR2 FQNNGV. The CDR3 covers 15 residues. Trimming cost V 4 bases and J 1 base; bases outside gene matches: 5. Here the CDR3 DNA reads TGTGCCAGCAGCTCCGGGACAGGATTTAACTATGGCTACACCTTC. Translating it yields CASSSGTGFNYGYTF. Variable domain in full (rest from reference TRBV11-2 and TRBJ1-2): EAGVAQSPRYKIIEKRQSVAFWCNPISGHATLYWYQQILGQGPKLLIQFQNNGVVDDSQLPKDRFSAERLKGVDSTLKIQPAKLEDSAVYLCASSSGTGFNYGYTFGSGTRLTVV.

This clonotype was recorded at least ten times. The CDR3 loop is CASSPRQGYSPLHF. The CDR3 nucleotides read TGTGCCAGCAGCCCCCGACAGGGGTATTCACCCCTCCACTTT. The gene calls are TRBV11-2 and TRBJ1-6, with 8 bases identical to TRBD1. CDR1 is SGHAT, CDR2 FQNNGV, per germline. With V trimmed by 5 bases and J by 8 bases, 5 bases remained unmatched. The CDR3 is 14 residues long.

The chain couples TRBV2 to TRBJ1-1; D is ambiguous. The germline V and J ends were trimmed by 4 bases and 0 bases, with 9 bases remaining between them. Per the germline V gene, CDR1 is SNHLY and CDR2 is FYNNEI. This CDR3 comprises 14 residues. CDR3 sequence (DNA): TGTGCCAGCAGTGTGAGGATCTTGAACACTGAAGCTTTCTTT. Residues: CASSVRILNTEAFF.